In this sample, the clone carrying this T cell receptor beta chain turned up once. Authors' methods: Amplifying reference gene primers gave estimates of nucleated cell counts. Generated by immunoSEQ multiplex PCR, the TCRdb table keeps only in-frame clones and is missing some. That table furnishes V, J and clone size, whereas the DNA furnished D and trimming. The data contain some 76,000 clones, about 93% of them singletons. The sample belongs to a study of blood T cell repertoires in COVID-19. The ends lost 3 bases at V and 4 bases at J; junction bases unmatched: 7. The CDR3 totals 16 residues. The germline CDR1 and CDR2 sequences are SGHDN and FVKESK.

Sequenced sample: peripheral blood. V usage is TRBV14 and J usage is TRBJ1-5, with 9 nucleotides matching TRBD1. The receptor's source is a human donor in a cohort sampled during active COVID-19. CDR3 sequence: CASSHDPGQGNQPQHF. The CDR3 DNA is TGTGCCAGCAGCCACGACCCGGGACAGGGAAATCAGCCCCAGCATTTT.